Sequencing of this T cell receptor beta chain was carried out in a study of cytomegalovirus exposure and HLA in healthy donors (dated by TCRdb to about 2017). With respect to the entire study: In an earlier analysis of approximately 500 of the donors, 276 Gb of sequence data and some 120 million unique TCR beta sequences from about 179 million T cells were reported. Five DR-DQ haplotypes were treated as single units for association and clustering because of strong linkage in the cohort. The study aimed to test whether signatures of past pathogen exposure could be identified by cataloging public T cell receptors. In addition to the first cohort of 650 to 750 subjects, a separate validation cohort of under 150 different subjects was used. Both class I and class II loci were covered by HLA typing, at four-digit resolution. Typing coverage differed by locus: A, B, C, DRB1 and DQB1 were typed in about 629-640 donors, DQA1 in 500 to 550, DPA1 in 600 to 610, and DPB1 in roughly 470. To predict cytomegalovirus infection status, the study combined high-throughput TCR immunosequencing, statistical association of individual TCRs with disease status, and machine learning. An earlier analysis of several hundred of the donors used high-throughput TCR beta sequencing to judge whether each TCR beta V gene segment behaved as functional or pseudogenic. The later analysis used no new phenotypic data to find candidate immune exposures, relying instead on TCR beta sequences and their occurrence across donors. The study profiled the T cell repertoires of under 850 subjects by immunosequencing and related them to cytomegalovirus serostatus. Among the roughly 400 genotyped donors, approximately 76% belonged to the genetic ancestry cluster associated with self-reported Caucasian donors. A later analysis re-examined previously published TCR beta repertoires from hundreds of donors and added high-resolution HLA genotyping to investigate patterns of TCR occurrence. Among several hundred genotyped donors of the cohort, an average of around 250,000 unique TCR beta nucleotide sequences was sequenced per donor, of which about 18% were non-productive. In a later genetic analysis, genome-wide SNP genotypes for 398 of the 666 donors were used, and that subset was treated as a discovery cohort. All discovery cohort repertoires had been generated on a single sequencing platform. Approximately 300 gigabases of sequencing data and approximately 85 million unique TCR sequences were included in an early release covering about 620 HLA-typed donors. Donor age, sex, ethnicity and CMV serostatus were collected together with the repertoire data. Results and caveats for the whole study, not just this receptor: In an earlier analysis of some 500 of the donors, most TCR beta V segments appeared in productive rearrangements about 87% or about 30% of the time, broadly matching IMGT annotations. Specific HLA alleles were associated with 15,000 to 20,000 TCR beta sequences at a false discovery rate of 0.05 in a later analysis. A later genetic analysis reported fewer N-insertions in productive TCRs among donors in an Asian-associated ancestry cluster than the roughly 690-donor mean. The study gave a list of some 150 TCR beta chains associated with cytomegalovirus. Correlated functional status among segregating V segments might be attributable to linkage disequilibrium, but an unknown experimental factor could not be ruled out. Because HLA typing was missing for some donors at each locus, association tests included only the typed subset. The classifier was reported to diagnose cytomegalovirus status with high specificity and sensitivity in both the original cohort and the validation cohort. A later analysis found that TCR association rates varied across HLA loci, with DRB1 alleles showing the most associated TCRs and HLA-C alleles the fewest. A later analysis found that most CMV-associated TCR beta chains appeared HLA-restricted, with HLA associations seemingly driven largely by CMV exposure. Over 15 rarely observed V segments, including chromosome 9 orphons, were excluded from the earlier analysis of several hundred of the donors because counts were too low. Some IMGT-functional V segments, including TRBV6-2 and TRBV6-3, could not be told apart with the 87-base-pair reads, so those segments were excluded. While some public TCRs were present in many individuals, most TCR sequences turned up only very rarely across donors. An association between a missense DCLRE1C variant and V-gene and J-gene trimming of TCR beta chains was found in a later genetic analysis and replicated in an independent cohort. This cohort had only TCR beta chains sequenced, and the lack of alpha or paired-chain data limited which features could be detected. In a later analysis, HLA-associated TCR beta chains showed more clonal expansion and lower generation probabilities than non-associated chains that were equally common. The sequencing pipeline was judged likely to have produced a cluster of highly shared sequence variants as a technical artifact. In vitro tests confirmed that a few of the cytomegalovirus-associated TCR beta chains recognize cytomegalovirus antigens. Roughly uniform sequencing depth across donors was assumed in presence/absence analyses, although this assumption may not hold. For the cohort, immune exposure information was limited to CMV serostatus. In a later analysis, several top co-occurrence clusters were reported to appear linked to parvovirus B19, influenza, CMV and Epstein-Barr virus. It was suggested by the authors that the approach could potentially be generalized to other disease states and immunological phenotypes. When HLA alleles, especially DR and DQ, strongly co-occurred, attributing TCR associations to individual alleles was difficult. A further reported finding was that TCR beta sequences accurately predicted the HLA-A and HLA-B alleles for most subjects in the first cohort.

Receptor amplification or capture employed the immunoSEQ multiplex PCR assay. For the multiplex PCR, a mixture combining 60 forward primers for TCR Vbeta segments and 13 reverse primers for TCR Jbeta segments was used. Amplification of the CDR3 region of rearranged TCR beta genes was performed with a multiplex PCR assay on genomic DNA. The amplified TCR beta libraries were sequenced on the Illumina HiSeq System as 87-base-pair reads. Concerning the study's data processing: Across the 640 or so repertoires, a later analysis counted tens of millions of unique TCR beta chains, around 11 million of which were shared by at least two donors. A nearest-neighbor algorithm error-corrected the raw reads and collapsed the reads into unique sequences, merging closely related sequences to remove PCR and sequencing errors. CDR3 sequences were aligned to IMGT reference sequences to assign V, D and J gene segments. For a sequence to be retained, a match of at least six nucleotides was required to both a V gene segment and a J gene segment. Rearrangements were classified as productive when the CDR3 lacked stop codons and remained in frame with V and J, and all other rearrangements were classified as non-productive. CDR3 was defined according to IMGT convention as the region running from the second conserved V-encoded cysteine to the conserved J-encoded phenylalanine. In an earlier analysis of roughly 580 of the donors, sequences lacking an unambiguous match to a single V gene segment were excluded. An earlier analysis of 587 of the donors called V segments functional above 56.7% productive rearrangements and segregating when the between-donor standard deviation exceeded 5%. A statistical classification framework was built for diagnosing cytomegalovirus status from the catalog of TCR beta chain sequences. V and J gene assignment, in a later analysis, came from comparing TCR nucleotide sequences with IMGT/GENE-DB human TR gene sequences. A later analysis assigned CDR3 sequences and most-parsimonious VDJ recombination scenarios with the TCRdist pipeline. In a later analysis, each TCR beta chain was defined by its CDR3 amino acid sequence together with its V-gene family, and reads without a unique V-gene family were excluded. In a later analysis, around 650 highly shared, low-generation-probability nucleotide sequences were removed to address suspected cross-contamination and a sequencing artifact. In a later analysis, a clonal expansion index for each public chain was calculated from normalized within-repertoire ranks of inferred template counts. In a later analysis, generation probabilities were computed with a VDJ recombination model fitted to out-of-frame rearrangements, and the resulting probabilities were checked against IGoR. In a later analysis, hypergeometric tests were used to score TCR-TCR, TCR-HLA and TCR-CMV co-occurrence, with a repertoire-size bias correction applied to TCR pairs. False discovery rates were estimated in a later analysis by permuting HLA or CMV assignments 20 times. In a later analysis, co-occurring TCRs were grouped using DBSCAN, with TCRdist sequence similarity added in when clustering inside HLA-allele-positive subsets. Co-occurrence clustering excluded repertoires with fewer than 30,000 or more than 120,000 public chains, plus five with anomalous nucleotide sharing. The table was pulled from immuneACCESS by TCRdb, which kept in-frame rearrangements only. Such tables lose some clones; where checked, under half of the loss comes from unresolved V genes, and the rest has no known cause. From that table come the V and J calls and clone size; the DNA was used to work out D and trimming. This sample holds under 200,000 clones; 68% were observed only once. Roughly 1.5% of the sample rests with the top ten.

V gives up 6 bases and J gives up 8 bases, and the segment between their germline ends measures 16 bases. The CDR3 covers 14 residues, taking in both the cysteine and the phenylalanine. Only the CDR3 part of the read is kept: 42 bases, read in frame from the first base. Per the germline V gene, MDHEN is the CDR1 and SYDVKM is the CDR2. This clone was seen a few times. The target of this receptor is not known. No qualities accompany the bases; no much larger clone lies one base away. The cohort was made up of about 610 healthy bone marrow donors. Cohort members were all nominally healthy when sampled, although unrecorded immune exposures were likely present. The donor was CMV seronegative and was included in the group of about 400 seronegative cohort members. Each donor provided a peripheral blood sample, and peripheral blood mononuclear cells were used for TCR beta sequencing. The Qiagen DNeasy Blood Extraction Kit was used to extract genomic DNA from the blood cell samples.

Sequenced sample: PBMCs. The chain is assembled from TRBV28 and TRBJ1-4; a tentative D match to TRBD1 spans 5 bases. The source of this sequence is a man aged 45 to 65 in good health and CMV-seronegative. CDR3 loop: CASRAGLMGEKLFF. Here is the DNA: TGTGCCAGCAGAGCAGGGTTAATGGGGGAAAAACTGTTTTTT.